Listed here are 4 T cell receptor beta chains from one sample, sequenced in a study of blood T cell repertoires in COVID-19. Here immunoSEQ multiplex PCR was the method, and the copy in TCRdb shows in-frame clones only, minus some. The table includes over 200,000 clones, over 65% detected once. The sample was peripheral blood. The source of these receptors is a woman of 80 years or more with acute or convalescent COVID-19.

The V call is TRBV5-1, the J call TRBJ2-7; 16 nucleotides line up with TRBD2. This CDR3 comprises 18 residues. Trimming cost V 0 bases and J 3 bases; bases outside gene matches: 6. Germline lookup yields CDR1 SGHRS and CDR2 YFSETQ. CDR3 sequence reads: CASSLAGTSGGVIYEQYF. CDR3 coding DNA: TGCGCCAGCAGCTTGGCCGGGACTAGCGGGGGGGTGATCTACGAGCAGTACTTC.

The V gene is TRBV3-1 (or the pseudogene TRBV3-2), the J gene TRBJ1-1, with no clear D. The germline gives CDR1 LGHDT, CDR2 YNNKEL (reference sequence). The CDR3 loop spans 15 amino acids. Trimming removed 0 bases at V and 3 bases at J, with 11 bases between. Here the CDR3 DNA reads TGTGCCAGCAGCCAAGAGCCAGGTCGACACACTGAAGCTTTCTTT. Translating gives CASSQEPGRHTEAFF.

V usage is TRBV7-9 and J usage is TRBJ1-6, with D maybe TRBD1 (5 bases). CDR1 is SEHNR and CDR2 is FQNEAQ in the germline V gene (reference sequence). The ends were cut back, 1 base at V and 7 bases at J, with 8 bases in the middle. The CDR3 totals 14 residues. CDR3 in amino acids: CASSLGGANSPLHF. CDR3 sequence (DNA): TGTGCCAGCAGCTTAGGCGGGGCAAATTCACCCCTCCACTTT. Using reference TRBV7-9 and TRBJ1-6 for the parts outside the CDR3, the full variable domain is DTGVSQNPRHKITKRGQNVTFRCDPISEHNRLYWYRQTLGQGPEFLTYFQNEAQLEKSRLLSDRFSAERPKGSFSTLEIQRTEQGDSAMYLCASSLGGANSPLHFGNGTRLTVT.

The CDR3 protein is CASESGGISYNEQFF. The CDR3 DNA follows: TGTGCCAGCGAGTCCGGGGGGATCTCCTACAATGAGCAGTTCTTC. The chain carries TRBV6-5 and TRBJ2-1, with 7 bases lining up with TRBD2. Germline loops: CDR1 MNHEY, CDR2 SVGAGI. There are 15 residues in the CDR3. With V trimmed by 8 bases and J by 0 bases, 7 bases remained unmatched.